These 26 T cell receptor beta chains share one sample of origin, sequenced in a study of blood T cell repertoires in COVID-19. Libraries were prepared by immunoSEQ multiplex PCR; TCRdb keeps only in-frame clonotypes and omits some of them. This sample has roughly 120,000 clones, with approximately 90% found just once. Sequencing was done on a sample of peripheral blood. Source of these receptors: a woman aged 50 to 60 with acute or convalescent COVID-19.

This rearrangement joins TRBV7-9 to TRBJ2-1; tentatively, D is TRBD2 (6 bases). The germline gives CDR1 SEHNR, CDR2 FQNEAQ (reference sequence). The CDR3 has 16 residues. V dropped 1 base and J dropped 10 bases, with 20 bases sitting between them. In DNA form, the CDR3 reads TGTGCCAGCAGCTTAGTGGGGGGACCATCGATTGGAGAGCAGTTCTTC. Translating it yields CASSLVGGPSIGEQFF.

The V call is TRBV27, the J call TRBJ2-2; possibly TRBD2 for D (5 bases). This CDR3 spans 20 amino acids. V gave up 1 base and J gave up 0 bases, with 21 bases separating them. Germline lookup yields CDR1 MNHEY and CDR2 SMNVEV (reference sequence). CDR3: CASSLLGFGRESSNTGELFF. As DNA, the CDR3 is TGTGCCAGCAGTTTATTAGGTTTCGGACGGGAAAGTTCGAACACCGGGGAGCTGTTTTTT.

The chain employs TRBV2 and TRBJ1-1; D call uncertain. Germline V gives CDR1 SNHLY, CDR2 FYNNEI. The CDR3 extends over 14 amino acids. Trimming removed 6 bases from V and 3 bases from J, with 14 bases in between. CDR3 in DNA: TGTGCCAGCAGCACAACTAGAAGGGACACTGAAGCTTTCTTT. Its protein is CASSTTRRDTEAFF.

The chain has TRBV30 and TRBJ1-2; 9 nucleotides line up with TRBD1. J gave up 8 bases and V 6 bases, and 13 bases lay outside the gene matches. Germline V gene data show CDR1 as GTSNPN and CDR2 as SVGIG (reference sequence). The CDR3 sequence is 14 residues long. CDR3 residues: CACHLLGQGKGYTF. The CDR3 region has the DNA TGTGCCTGCCACTTACTCGGACAGGGGAAAGGCTACACCTTC. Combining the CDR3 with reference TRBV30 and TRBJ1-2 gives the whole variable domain SQTIHQWPATLVQPVGSPLSLECTVEGTSNPNLYWYRQAAGRGLQLLFYSVGIGQISSEVPQNLSASRPQDRQFILSSKKLLLSDSGFYLCACHLLGQGKGYTFGSGTRLTVV.

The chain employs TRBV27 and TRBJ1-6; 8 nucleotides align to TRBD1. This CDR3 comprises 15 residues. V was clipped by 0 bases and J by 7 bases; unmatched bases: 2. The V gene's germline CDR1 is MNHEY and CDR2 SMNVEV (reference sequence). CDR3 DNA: TGTGCCAGCAGTTTATCGGGACAGGAGAATTCACCCCTCCACTTT. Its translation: CASSLSGQENSPLHF.

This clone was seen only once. CDR3: CASAIYRGGNTEAFF. CDR3 DNA sequence: TGTGCTAGTGCCATATACAGGGGGGGTAACACTGAAGCTTTCTTT. The rearrangement uses TRBV12-5 and TRBJ1-1; 8 bases match TRBD1. With 7 bases clipped from V and 2 bases from J, the junction kept 9 bases outside the gene matches. This CDR3 is built from 15 residues. Germline assignment: CDR1 LGHNT and CDR2 FRNRAP.

DNA for the CDR3: TGTGCCAGCAGCTTAGGGCAGGGGGAGCTGTTTTTT. Translation gives CASSLGQGELFF. V and J are TRBV7-8 and TRBJ2-2; D gene uncertain. V gave up 1 base and J gave up 8 bases, with 5 bases separating them. CDR3 size: 12 residues. CDR1 and CDR2 from the germline V gene are SGHVS and FQNEAQ.

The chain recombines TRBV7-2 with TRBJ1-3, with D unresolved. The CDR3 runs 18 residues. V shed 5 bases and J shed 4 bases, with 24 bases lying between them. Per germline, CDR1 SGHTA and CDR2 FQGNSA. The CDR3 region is CASSHKYGEGRPGNTIYF. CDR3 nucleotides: TGTGCCAGCAGCCACAAATATGGGGAAGGGAGACCAGGAAACACCATATATTTT.

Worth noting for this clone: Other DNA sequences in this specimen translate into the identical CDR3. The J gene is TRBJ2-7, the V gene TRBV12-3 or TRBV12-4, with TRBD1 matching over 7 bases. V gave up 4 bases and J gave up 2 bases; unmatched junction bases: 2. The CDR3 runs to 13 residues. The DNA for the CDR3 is TGTGCCAGCAGTTCCGGGACAGCCTACGAGCAGTACTTC. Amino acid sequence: CASSSGTAYEQYF.

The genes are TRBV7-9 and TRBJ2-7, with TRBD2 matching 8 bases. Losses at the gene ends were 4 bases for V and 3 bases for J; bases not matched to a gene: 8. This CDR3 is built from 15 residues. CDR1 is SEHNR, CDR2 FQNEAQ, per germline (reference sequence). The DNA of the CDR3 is TGTGCCAGCAGCTCCTCCGGGGGGGGCTACTACGAGCAGTACTTC. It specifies CASSSSGGGYYEQYF. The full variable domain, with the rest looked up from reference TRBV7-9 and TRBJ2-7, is DTGVSQNPRHKITKRGQNVTFRCDPISEHNRLYWYRQTLGQGPEFLTYFQNEAQLEKSRLLSDRFSAERPKGSFSTLEIQRTEQGDSAMYLCASSSSGGGYYEQYFGPGTRLTVT.

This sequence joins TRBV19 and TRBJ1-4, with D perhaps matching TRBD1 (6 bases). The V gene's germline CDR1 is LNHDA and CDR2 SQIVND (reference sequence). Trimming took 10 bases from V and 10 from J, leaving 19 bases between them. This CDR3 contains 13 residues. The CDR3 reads CATHWGGGGKLFF. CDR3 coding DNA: TGTGCCACTCACTGGGGGGGCGGCGGAAAACTGTTTTTT.

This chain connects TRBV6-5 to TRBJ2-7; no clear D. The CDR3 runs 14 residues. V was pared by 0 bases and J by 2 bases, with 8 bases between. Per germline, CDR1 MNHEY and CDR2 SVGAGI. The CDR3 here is CASSYSSLTYEQYF. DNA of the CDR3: TGTGCCAGCAGTTACTCGAGCCTCACCTACGAGCAGTACTTC.

For the CDR3, the DNA is TGTGCCACAAAGGGGGCCGGCAATCAGCCCCAGCATTTT. It codes for CATKGAGNQPQHF. The rearrangement uses TRBV6-5 and TRBJ1-5, with TRBD1 matching over 7 bases. After removal of 10 bases from V and 2 bases from J, the junction contained 5 bases not matched to a gene. The CDR3 spans 13 residues. Germline V gene data show CDR1 as MNHEY and CDR2 as SVGAGI.

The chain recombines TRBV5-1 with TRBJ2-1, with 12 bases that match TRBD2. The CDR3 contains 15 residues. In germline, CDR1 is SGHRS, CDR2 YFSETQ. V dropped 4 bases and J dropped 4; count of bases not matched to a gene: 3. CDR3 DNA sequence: TGCGCCAGCAGCGGACTAGCGGGGAGATACAATGAGCAGTTCTTC. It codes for CASSGLAGRYNEQFF.

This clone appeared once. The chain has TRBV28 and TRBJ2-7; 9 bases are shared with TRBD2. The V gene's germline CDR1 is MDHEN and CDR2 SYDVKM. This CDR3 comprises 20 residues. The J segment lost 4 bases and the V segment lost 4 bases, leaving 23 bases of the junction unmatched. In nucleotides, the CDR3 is TGTGCCAGCAGTTCCCATCTTAAAGCTAGGGGGCGGGAGGGCAGGTACGAGCAGTACTTC. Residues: CASSSHLKARGREGRYEQYF.

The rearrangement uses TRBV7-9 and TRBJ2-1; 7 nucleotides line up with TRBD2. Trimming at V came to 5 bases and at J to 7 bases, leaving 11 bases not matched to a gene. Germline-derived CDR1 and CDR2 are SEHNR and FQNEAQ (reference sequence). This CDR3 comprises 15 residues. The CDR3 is CASSKTTTSWNEQFF. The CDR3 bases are TGTGCCAGCAGCAAAACCACGACTAGCTGGAATGAGCAGTTCTTC.

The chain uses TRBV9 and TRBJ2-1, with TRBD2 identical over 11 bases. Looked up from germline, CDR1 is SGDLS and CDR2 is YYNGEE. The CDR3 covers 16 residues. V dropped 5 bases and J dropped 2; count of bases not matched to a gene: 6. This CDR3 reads CASSSTSGITYNEQFF. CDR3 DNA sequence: TGTGCCAGCAGTTCGACTAGCGGGATCACCTACAATGAGCAGTTCTTC.

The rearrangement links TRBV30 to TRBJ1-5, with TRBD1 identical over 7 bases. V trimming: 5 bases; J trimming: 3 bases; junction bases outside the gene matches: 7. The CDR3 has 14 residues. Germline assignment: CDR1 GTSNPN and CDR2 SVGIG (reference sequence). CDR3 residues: CAWSTGRNNQPQHF. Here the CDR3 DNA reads TGTGCCTGGTCGACAGGGCGAAACAATCAGCCCCAGCATTTT.

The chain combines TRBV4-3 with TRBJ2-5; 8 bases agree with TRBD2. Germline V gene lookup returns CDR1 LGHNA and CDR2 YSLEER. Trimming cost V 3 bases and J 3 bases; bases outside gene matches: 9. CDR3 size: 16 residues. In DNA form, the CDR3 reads TGCGCCAGCAGCCAGATGATAGCGGGAATTAAAGAGACCCAGTACTTC. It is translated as CASSQMIAGIKETQYF.

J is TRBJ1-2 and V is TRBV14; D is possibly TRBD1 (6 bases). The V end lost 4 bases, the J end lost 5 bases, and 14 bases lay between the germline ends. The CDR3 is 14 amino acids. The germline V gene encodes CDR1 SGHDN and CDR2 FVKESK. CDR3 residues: CASSRGRQAYGYTF. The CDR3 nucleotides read TGTGCCAGCAGCCGCGGTAGACAGGCGTATGGCTACACCTTC.

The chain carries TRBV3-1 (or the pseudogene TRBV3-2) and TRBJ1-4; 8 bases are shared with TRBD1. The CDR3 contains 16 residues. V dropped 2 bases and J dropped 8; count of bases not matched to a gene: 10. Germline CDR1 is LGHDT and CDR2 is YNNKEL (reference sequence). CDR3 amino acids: CASSQSRTGNREKLFF. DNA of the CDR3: TGTGCCAGCAGCCAATCACGGACAGGGAACAGAGAAAAACTGTTTTTT.

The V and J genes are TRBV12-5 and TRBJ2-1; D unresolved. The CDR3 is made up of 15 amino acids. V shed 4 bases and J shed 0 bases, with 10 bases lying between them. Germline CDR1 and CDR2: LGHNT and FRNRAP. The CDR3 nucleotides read TGTGCTAGTGGTTCCGGATACAGCTCCTACAATGAGCAGTTCTTC. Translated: CASGSGYSSYNEQFF.

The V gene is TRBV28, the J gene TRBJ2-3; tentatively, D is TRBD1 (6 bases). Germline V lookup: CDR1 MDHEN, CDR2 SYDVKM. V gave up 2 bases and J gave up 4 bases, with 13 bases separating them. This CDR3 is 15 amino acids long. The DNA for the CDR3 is TGTGCCAGCAGTTTAAAGGGGGAGTTTGCAGATACGCAGTATTTT. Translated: CASSLKGEFADTQYF.

The CDR3 loop reads CASTPGGGTNGYTF. The CDR3 DNA reads as TGCGCCAGCACCCCGGGGGGTGGGACGAATGGCTACACCTTC. The J gene is TRBJ1-2, the V gene TRBV5-1, with TRBD1 as a possible D gene (5 bases). The CDR3 spans 14 residues. Germline V lookup: CDR1 SGHRS, CDR2 YFSETQ. The V end was cut by 6 bases, the J end by 6 bases, with 18 bases between.

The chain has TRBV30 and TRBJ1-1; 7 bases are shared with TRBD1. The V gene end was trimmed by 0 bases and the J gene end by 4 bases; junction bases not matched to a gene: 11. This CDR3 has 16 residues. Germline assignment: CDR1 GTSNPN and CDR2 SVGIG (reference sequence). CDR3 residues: CAWSVARGQRGTEAFF. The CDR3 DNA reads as TGTGCCTGGAGTGTAGCGAGGGGGCAGAGGGGCACTGAAGCTTTCTTT.

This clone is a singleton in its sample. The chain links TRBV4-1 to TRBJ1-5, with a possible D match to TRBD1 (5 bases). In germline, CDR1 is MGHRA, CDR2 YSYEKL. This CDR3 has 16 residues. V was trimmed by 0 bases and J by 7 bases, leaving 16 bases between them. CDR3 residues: CASSQDGTGGRQPQHF. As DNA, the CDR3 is TGCGCCAGCAGCCAAGATGGGACGGGGGGAAGGCAGCCCCAGCATTTT.